The 12 T cell receptor beta chains reported below all come from one sample, sequenced in a study of cytomegalovirus exposure and HLA in healthy donors. Measured with immunoSEQ multiplex PCR; TCRdb has only the in-frame clones, and not every one. In the table there are about 160,000 clones, around four fifths of which are singletons. Input material: PBMCs. The receptors originated from a man younger than 40 in good health and CMV-seropositive.

This clone was counted between two and nine times. The chain couples TRBV7-8 to TRBJ1-6; TRBD1 is a possible D gene (5 bases). The ends were cut back, 4 bases at V and 8 bases at J, with 15 bases in the middle. Germline CDR1 is SGHVS and CDR2 is FQNEAQ. There are 15 residues in the CDR3. As DNA, the CDR3 is TGTGCCAGCAGCTACGCGGGACTAGGTGATTCACCCCTCCACTTT. Amino acid sequence: CASSYAGLGDSPLHF.

The V gene is TRBV4-2, the J gene TRBJ1-1; 9 bases match TRBD1. The CDR3 has 14 amino acids. The V and J ends lost 1 base and 4 bases, in that order; junction bases with no gene match: 1. CDR1 is LGHNA, CDR2 YNFKEQ, per germline. CDR3 sequence: CASSQGQGGTEAFF. CDR3 nucleotides: TGTGCCAGCAGCCAAGGACAGGGGGGCACTGAAGCTTTCTTT.

The sample holds a few counts of this clone. The chain is built from TRBV6-6 and TRBJ2-7, with 7 bases that match TRBD1. The CDR3 sequence is 14 residues long. Trimming at V came to 4 bases and at J to 5 bases, leaving 8 bases not matched to a gene. Looked up from germline, CDR1 is MNHNY and CDR2 is SVGAGI (reference sequence). CDR3 amino acids: CASSWTDRAHEQYF. As DNA, the CDR3 is TGTGCCAGCAGTTGGACTGACAGGGCCCACGAGCAGTACTTC.

The J gene is TRBJ2-7, the V gene TRBV6-6, with TRBD2 matching over 13 bases. Losses at the gene ends were 6 bases for V and 4 bases for J; bases not matched to a gene: 3. CDR1 MNHNY and CDR2 SVGAGI come from the germline V gene (reference sequence). The CDR3 loop spans 14 amino acids. The CDR3 region is CASSRLAGGYEQYF. The CDR3 coding sequence is TGTGCCAGCAGCCGACTAGCGGGGGGATACGAGCAGTACTTC.

The chain carries TRBV9 and TRBJ2-1; D is perhaps TRBD1 (5 bases). The germline CDR1 and CDR2 sequences are SGDLS and YYNGEE. The CDR3 is made up of 15 amino acids. V lost 0 bases and J 2 bases, leaving 9 bases between the germline ends. The CDR3 reads CASSVEGVTYNEQFF. The CDR3 nucleotides are TGTGCCAGCAGCGTAGAAGGGGTCACCTACAATGAGCAGTTCTTC.

The chain combines TRBV7-9 with TRBJ1-1; D uncertain. The CDR3 loop spans 10 amino acids. The germline gives CDR1 SEHNR, CDR2 FQNEAQ (reference sequence). Trimming shortened V by 3 bases and J by 8 bases, and 4 bases separated the two germline ends. CDR3 in amino acids: CASSFMEAFF. The CDR3 DNA reads TGTGCCAGCAGCTTTATGGAAGCTTTCTTT. The whole variable domain, remainder taken from reference TRBV7-9 and TRBJ1-1, is DTGVSQNPRHKITKRGQNVTFRCDPISEHNRLYWYRQTLGQGPEFLTYFQNEAQLEKSRLLSDRFSAERPKGSFSTLEIQRTEQGDSAMYLCASSFMEAFFGQGTRLTVV.

The chain is built from TRBV7-6 and TRBJ2-3; 10 positions match TRBD2. This CDR3 is 17 amino acids long. Germline CDR1 SGHVS, CDR2 FNYEAQ. V lost 5 bases, J lost 3 bases, and 11 bases stayed unmatched. Here the CDR3 reads CASSSKSGGAGTDTQYF. CDR3 bases: TGTGCCAGCAGCAGTAAAAGCGGGGGGGCCGGAACAGATACGCAGTATTTT.

V is TRBV11-1 and J is TRBJ1-1; TRBD1 might be the D (5 bases). Trimming shortened V by 5 bases and J by 0 bases, and 13 bases separated the two germline ends. Per the germline V gene, CDR1 is SGHAT and CDR2 is FQDESV (reference sequence). The CDR3 runs to 15 residues. CDR3 DNA: TGTGCCAGCAGCACACCGACAGTCTTGAACACTGAAGCTTTCTTT. It is translated as CASSTPTVLNTEAFF. The full variable domain, its missing parts supplied by reference TRBV11-1 and TRBJ1-1, is EAEVAQSPRYKITEKSQAVAFWCDPISGHATLYWYRQILGQGPELLVQFQDESVVDDSQLPKDRFSAERLKGVDSTLKIQPAELGDSAMYLCASSTPTVLNTEAFFGQGTRLTVV.

This clone has more than one count but fewer than ten. The chain uses TRBV7-2 and TRBJ1-2, with D maybe TRBD1 (5 bases). Trimming cost V 3 bases and J 2 bases, with 16 bases left between them. The CDR3 totals 16 residues. Germline CDR1 SGHTA, CDR2 FQGNSA. The CDR3 region is CASSFSLGRGNYGYTF. CDR3 coding DNA: TGTGCCAGCAGCTTTTCCCTAGGGCGGGGGAACTATGGCTACACCTTC.

The chain couples TRBV7-2 to TRBJ1-4; 7 nucleotides align to TRBD1. CDR1 and CDR2 (germline): SGHTA, FQGNSA. CDR3 length: 14 residues. The V and J ends lost 4 bases and 5 bases, in that order; junction bases with no gene match: 4. This CDR3 is CASSSGTVNEKLFF. CDR3 bases: TGTGCCAGCAGCTCCGGGACAGTAAATGAAAAACTGTTTTTT.

The gene calls are TRBV10-3 and TRBJ2-1, with TRBD2 identical over 10 bases. CDR1 and CDR2 (germline): ENHRY, SYGVKD. CDR3 length equals 15 residues. J gave up 8 bases and V 3 bases, and 7 bases lay outside the gene matches. The CDR3 sequence: CAISDGTSAIDEQFF. Here the CDR3 DNA reads TGTGCCATCAGTGATGGGACTAGCGCTATCGATGAGCAGTTCTTC.

V usage is TRBV18 and J usage is TRBJ2-7, with D perhaps TRBD2 (7 bases). The CDR3 has 18 amino acids. V was clipped by 0 bases and J by 0 bases, with 18 bases between them. Looked up from germline, CDR1 is KGHSH and CDR2 is LQKENI. The CDR3 protein is CASSPPVGAGAHSYEQYF. CDR3 DNA: TGTGCCAGCTCACCACCAGTGGGCGCGGGGGCCCACTCCTACGAGCAGTACTTC.